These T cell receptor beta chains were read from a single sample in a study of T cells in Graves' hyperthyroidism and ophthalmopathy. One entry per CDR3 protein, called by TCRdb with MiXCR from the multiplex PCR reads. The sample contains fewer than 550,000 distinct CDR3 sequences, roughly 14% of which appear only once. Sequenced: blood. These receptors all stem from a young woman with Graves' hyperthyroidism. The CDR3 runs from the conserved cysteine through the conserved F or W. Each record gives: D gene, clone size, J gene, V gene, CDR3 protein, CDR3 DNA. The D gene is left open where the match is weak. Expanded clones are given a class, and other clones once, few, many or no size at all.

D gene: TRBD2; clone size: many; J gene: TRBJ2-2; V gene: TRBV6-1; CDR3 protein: CASSSNLAVSVTGELFF; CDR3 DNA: TGTGCCAGCAGTTCCAATCTAGCGGTCTCTGTCACCGGGGAGCTGTTTTTT
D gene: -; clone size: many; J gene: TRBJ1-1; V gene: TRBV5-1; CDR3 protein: CASSLGGYNTEAFF; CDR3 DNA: TGCGCCAGCAGCTTGGGAGGTTATAACACTGAAGCTTTCTTT
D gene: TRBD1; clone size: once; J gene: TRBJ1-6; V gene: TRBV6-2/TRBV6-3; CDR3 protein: CASLRGDSSYNSPLHF; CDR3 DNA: TGTGCCAGCCTTCGGGGGGACAGCTCCTATAATTCACCCCTCCACTTT
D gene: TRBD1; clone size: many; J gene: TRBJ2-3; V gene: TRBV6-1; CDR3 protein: CASRGQRPLSTDTQYF; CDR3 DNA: TGTGCCAGCAGGGGACAGAGACCGCTTAGCACAGATACGCAGTATTTT
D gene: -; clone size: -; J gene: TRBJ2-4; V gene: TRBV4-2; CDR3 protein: CASSQEASGDIQYF; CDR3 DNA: TGTGCCAGCAGCCAAGAGGCCTCCGGAGACATTCAGTACTTC
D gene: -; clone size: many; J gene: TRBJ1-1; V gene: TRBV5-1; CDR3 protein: CASSFRQSEAFF; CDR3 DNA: TGCGCCAGCAGCTTCCGACAGAGTGAAGCTTTCTTT
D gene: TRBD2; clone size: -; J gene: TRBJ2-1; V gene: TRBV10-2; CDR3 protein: CASSGGGLAIGNEQFF; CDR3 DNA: TGCGCCAGCAGTGGGGGCGGACTAGCGATAGGGAATGAGCAGTTCTTC
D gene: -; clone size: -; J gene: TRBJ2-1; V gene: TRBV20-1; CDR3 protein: CSARSLGAYNEQFF; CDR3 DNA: TGCAGTGCTCGGTCACTCGGAGCCTACAATGAGCAGTTCTTC
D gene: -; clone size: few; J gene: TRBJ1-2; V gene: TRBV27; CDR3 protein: CASRGGKTYGYTF; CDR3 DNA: TGTGCCAGCAGAGGGGGGAAAACCTATGGCTACACCTTC
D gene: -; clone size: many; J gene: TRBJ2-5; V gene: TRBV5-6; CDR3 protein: CASSWNKETQYF; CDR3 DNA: TGTGCCAGCAGCTGGAATAAAGAGACCCAGTACTTC
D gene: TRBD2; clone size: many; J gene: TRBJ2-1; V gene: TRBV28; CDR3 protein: CASSRSGRAWHEQFF; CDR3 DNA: TGTGCCAGCAGCAGGAGCGGGAGGGCCTGGCATGAGCAGTTCTTC
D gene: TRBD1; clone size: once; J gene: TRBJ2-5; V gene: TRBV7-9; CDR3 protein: CASSVGQGAEETQYF; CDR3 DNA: TGTGCCAGCAGCGTTGGACAGGGGGCAGAAGAGACCCAGTACTTC
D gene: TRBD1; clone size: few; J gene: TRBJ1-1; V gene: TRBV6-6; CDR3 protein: CASSYSSGGLHTEAFF; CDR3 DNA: TGTGCCAGCAGTTACTCTTCAGGGGGGTTACACACTGAAGCTTTCTTT
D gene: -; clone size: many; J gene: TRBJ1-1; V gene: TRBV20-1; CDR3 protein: CSARALGQMNTEAFF; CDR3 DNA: TGCAGTGCTAGAGCTCTCGGACAGATGAACACTGAAGCTTTCTTT
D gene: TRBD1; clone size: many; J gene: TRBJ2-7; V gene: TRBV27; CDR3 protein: CASSSTTGSSYEQYF; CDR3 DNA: TGTGCCAGCAGTTCAACGACAGGGAGCTCCTACGAGCAGTACTTC
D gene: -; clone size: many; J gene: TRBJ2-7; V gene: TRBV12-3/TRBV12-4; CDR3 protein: CASSFGGLSYEQYF; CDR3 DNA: TGTGCCAGCAGTTTCGGGGGGCTGAGTTACGAGCAGTACTTC
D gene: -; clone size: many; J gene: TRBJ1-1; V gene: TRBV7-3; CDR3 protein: CASSRTGSYTEAFF; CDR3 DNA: TGTGCCAGCAGCCGAACAGGGTCCTACACTGAAGCTTTCTTT